The present T cell receptor (beta chain) was sequenced within a study of blood T cells in healthy people across ages. This clonotype was picked up a small number of times. Its antigen is unidentified. CDR1 and CDR2 from the germline V gene are MDHEN and SYDVKM. This CDR3 has 12 residues. V was clipped by 6 bases and J by 6 bases; unmatched bases: 2. Study conclusions and caveats: There was no known CMV status for donors, so expanded clonotype changes were possibly confounded. It was the long-lived donors that had more naive CD4+ cells and higher diversity than aged donors.

Using a J-beta primer mix together with a sample-barcoded 5' primer, a second PCR was run for roughly 7 to 11 cycles. Tags on each cDNA molecule came from a template-switch adaptor with 12 random nucleotides. TCRdb independently ran MiXCR on the 5' RACE reads; one entry per CDR3 protein. The sample yields hundreds of thousands of distinct CDR3 sequences, over 20% seen once. The J gene is TRBJ1-2, the V gene TRBV28, with 9 bases aligning to TRBD1. The sequence came from a man aged 70 or older in good health. Sequencing was done on a sample of blood. CDR3 nucleotide sequence: TGTGCCAGCAGACGGACAGGGGATGGCTACACCTTC. Protein sequence: CASRRTGDGYTF.